One and the same sample provided the 9 T cell receptor beta chains below, sequenced in a study of STAT5B mutations in CD4+ large granular lymphocyte leukemia. Sequencing used immunoSEQ multiplex PCR; TCRdb keeps in-frame clones, though not all of them. This sample has 20,000 to 25,000 clones; about 80% occur once, and the top ten carry about 8.6%. Material for sequencing was CD4+ T cells from blood buffy coats. All receptors come from a human donor in good health.

The chain links TRBV6-1 to TRBJ2-3; 9 bases are a match to TRBD2. Trimming took 6 bases from V and 3 from J; bases not matched to a gene: 7. CDR3 length: 15 residues. CDR1 MNHNS and CDR2 SASEGT come from the germline V gene. The CDR3 nucleotides read TGTGCCAGCAGGAGTGGGCGGGGGGGGACAGATACGCAGTATTTT. Protein sequence: CASRSGRGGTDTQYF.

The sample holds a few counts of this clone. The gene calls are TRBV28 and TRBJ1-3; unclear D gene. The V gene's germline CDR1 is MDHEN and CDR2 SYDVKM. The CDR3 has 16 residues. V lost 5 bases and J 0 bases, leaving 14 bases between the germline ends. For the CDR3, the DNA is TGTGCCAGCAGTGCCCGTTTCAAACTCTCTGGAAACACCATATATTTT. Encoded protein: CASSARFKLSGNTIYF.

The chain is built from TRBV19 and TRBJ1-1; D not resolved. V lost 3 bases to trimming and J lost 6 bases, with 14 bases between them. Germline loops: CDR1 LNHDA, CDR2 SQIVND (reference sequence). The CDR3 covers 14 residues. The CDR3 DNA sequence: TGTGCCAGTAGTATCCGCCGTTTGGACGCTGAAGCTTTCTTT. Amino acid sequence: CASSIRRLDAEAFF.

The CDR3 DNA sequence: TGTGCTAGTGGTTTGTCCCAGACAGGGAACGAGCAGTACTTC. It encodes CASGLSQTGNEQYF. The V and J genes are TRBV12-5 and TRBJ2-7; TRBD1 matches at 7 bases. V dropped 2 bases and J dropped 5; count of bases not matched to a gene: 6. Germline CDR1 is LGHNT and CDR2 is FRNRAP. The CDR3 loop spans 14 amino acids.

The chain has TRBV29-1 and TRBJ2-5, with D possibly TRBD1 on 5 matching bases. The V end lost 3 bases, the J end lost 7 bases, and 12 bases lay between the germline ends. The CDR3 length is 12 residues. The germline gives CDR1 SQVTM, CDR2 ANQGSEA. CDR3: CSVDGAVGTQYF. CDR3 in DNA: TGCAGCGTTGATGGGGCAGTGGGGACCCAGTACTTC. Together with reference TRBV29-1 and TRBJ2-5, the CDR3 gives the full variable domain: SAVISQKPSRDICQRGTSLTIQCQVDSQVTMMFWYRQQPGQSLTLIATANQGSEATYESGFVIDKFPISRPNLTFSTLTVSNMSPEDSSIYLCSVDGAVGTQYFGPGTRLLVL.

The J gene is TRBJ2-6, the V gene TRBV5-1; D call uncertain. Germline assignment: CDR1 SGHRS and CDR2 YFSETQ. The CDR3 runs to 14 residues. V was pared by 5 bases and J by 4 bases, with 10 bases between. CDR3: CASRTGLGANVLTF. CDR3 sequence (DNA): TGCGCCAGCAGAACTGGGTTAGGGGCCAACGTCCTGACTTTC.

The gene calls are TRBV7-3 and TRBJ2-3; the D is unclear. The CDR3 is 15 residues long. The ends were cut back, 5 bases at V and 0 bases at J, with 12 bases in the middle. Germline assignment: CDR1 SGHTA and CDR2 FQGTGA. The CDR3 reads CASSPLVISTDTQYF. The CDR3 DNA follows: TGTGCCAGCAGCCCCCTTGTCATTAGCACAGATACGCAGTATTTT.

This chain joins TRBV7-2 and TRBJ2-1; D is possibly TRBD1 or TRBD2 (5 bases each). CDR3 length: 16 residues. The germline V gene has CDR1 SGHTA and CDR2 FQGNSA. The ends were cut back, 4 bases at V and 0 bases at J, with 13 bases in the middle. In nucleotides, the CDR3 is TGTGCCAGCAGCTCGAAGCGGACACTCTCCTACAATGAGCAGTTCTTC. This encodes CASSSKRTLSYNEQFF.

This clone turned up a few times. This chain connects TRBV6-5 to TRBJ2-7, with TRBD2 matching 7 bases. The CDR3 contains 14 residues. V dropped 6 bases and J dropped 7; count of bases not matched to a gene: 12. Germline CDR1 and CDR2: MNHEY and SVGAGI. The CDR3 DNA follows: TGTGCCAGCAGAAGACTAGCCCCGGGCATGGAGCAGTACTTC. Translating it yields CASRRLAPGMEQYF.